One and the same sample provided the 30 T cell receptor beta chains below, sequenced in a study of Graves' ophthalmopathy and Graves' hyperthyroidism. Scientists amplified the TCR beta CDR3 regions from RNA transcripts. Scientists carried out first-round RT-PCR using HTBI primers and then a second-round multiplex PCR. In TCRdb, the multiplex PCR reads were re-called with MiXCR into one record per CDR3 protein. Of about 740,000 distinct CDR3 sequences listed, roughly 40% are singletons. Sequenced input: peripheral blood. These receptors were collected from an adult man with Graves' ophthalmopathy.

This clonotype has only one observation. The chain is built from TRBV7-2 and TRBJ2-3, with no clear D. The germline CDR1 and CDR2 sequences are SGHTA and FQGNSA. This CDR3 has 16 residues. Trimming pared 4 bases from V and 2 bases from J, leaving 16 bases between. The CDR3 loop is CASSSPLRDPTDTQYF. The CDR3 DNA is TGTGCCAGCAGCTCACCTTTGCGCGATCCCACAGATACGCAGTATTTT. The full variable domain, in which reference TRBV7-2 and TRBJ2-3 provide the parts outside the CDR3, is GAGVSQSPSNKVTEKGKDVELRCDPISGHTALYWYRQSLGQGLEFLIYFQGNSAPDKSGLPSDRFSAERTGGSVSTLTIQRTQQEDSAVYLCASSSPLRDPTDTQYFGPGTRLTVL.

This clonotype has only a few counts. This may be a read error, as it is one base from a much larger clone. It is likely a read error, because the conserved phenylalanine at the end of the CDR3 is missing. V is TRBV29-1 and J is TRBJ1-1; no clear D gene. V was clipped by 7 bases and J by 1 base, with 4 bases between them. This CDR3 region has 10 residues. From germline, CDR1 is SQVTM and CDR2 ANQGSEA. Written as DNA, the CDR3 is TGCAGCGCTAGGAACACTGAAGCTTTCCTT. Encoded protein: CSARNTEAFL.

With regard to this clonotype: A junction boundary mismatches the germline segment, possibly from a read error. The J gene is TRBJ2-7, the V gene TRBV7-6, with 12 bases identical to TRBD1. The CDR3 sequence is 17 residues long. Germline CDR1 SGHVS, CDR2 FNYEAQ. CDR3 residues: CAGSLVAGQGASYEQYF. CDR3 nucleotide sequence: TGTGCCGGCAGCTTAGTGGCGGGACAGGGGGCTTCCTACGAGCAGTACTTC.

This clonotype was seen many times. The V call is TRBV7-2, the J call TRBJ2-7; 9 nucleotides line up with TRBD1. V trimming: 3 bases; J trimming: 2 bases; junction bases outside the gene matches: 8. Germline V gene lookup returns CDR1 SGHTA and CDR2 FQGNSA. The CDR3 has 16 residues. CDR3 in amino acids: CASSLGTGFVPYEQYF. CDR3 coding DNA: TGTGCCAGCAGCTTGGGGACAGGGTTCGTCCCCTACGAGCAGTACTTC.

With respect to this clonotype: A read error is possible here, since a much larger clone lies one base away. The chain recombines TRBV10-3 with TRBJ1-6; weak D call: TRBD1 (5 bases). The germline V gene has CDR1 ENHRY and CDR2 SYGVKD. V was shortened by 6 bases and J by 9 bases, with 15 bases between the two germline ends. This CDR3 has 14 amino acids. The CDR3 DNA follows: TGTGCCATCAGCTTGGGCAGTGGGGGTTCACCCCTCCACTTT. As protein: CAISLGSGGSPLHF.

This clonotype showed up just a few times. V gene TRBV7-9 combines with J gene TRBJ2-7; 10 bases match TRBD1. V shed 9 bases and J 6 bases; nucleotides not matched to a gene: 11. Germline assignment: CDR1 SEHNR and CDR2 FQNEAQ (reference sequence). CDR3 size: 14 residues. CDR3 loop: CASQPGTGVFEQYF. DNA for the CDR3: TGTGCCAGTCAACCCGGGACAGGGGTCTTCGAGCAGTACTTC.

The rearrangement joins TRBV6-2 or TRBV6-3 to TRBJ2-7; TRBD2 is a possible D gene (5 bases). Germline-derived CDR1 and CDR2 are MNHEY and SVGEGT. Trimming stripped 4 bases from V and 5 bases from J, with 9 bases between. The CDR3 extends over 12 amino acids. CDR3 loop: CASSSWRNEQYF. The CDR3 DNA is TGTGCCAGCAGTTCGTGGAGGAACGAGCAGTACTTC.

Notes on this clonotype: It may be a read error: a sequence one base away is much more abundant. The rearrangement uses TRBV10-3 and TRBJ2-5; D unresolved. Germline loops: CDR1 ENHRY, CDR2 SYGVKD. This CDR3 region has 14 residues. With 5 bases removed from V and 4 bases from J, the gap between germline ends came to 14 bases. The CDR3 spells CAISYSFGPETQYF. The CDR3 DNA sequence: TGTGCCATCAGTTACTCGTTCGGCCCAGAGACCCAGTACTTC.

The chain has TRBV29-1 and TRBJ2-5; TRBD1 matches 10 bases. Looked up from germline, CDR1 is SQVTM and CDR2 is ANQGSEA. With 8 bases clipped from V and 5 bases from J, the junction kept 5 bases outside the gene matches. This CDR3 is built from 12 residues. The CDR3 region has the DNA TGCAGCACGACAGGGGGCTGGGAGACCCAGTACTTC. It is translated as CSTTGGWETQYF.

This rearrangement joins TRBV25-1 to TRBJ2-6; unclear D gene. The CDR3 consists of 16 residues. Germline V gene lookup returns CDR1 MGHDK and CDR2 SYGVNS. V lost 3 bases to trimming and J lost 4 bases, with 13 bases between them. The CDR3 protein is CASSDSAGLGANVLTF. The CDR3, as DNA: TGTGCCAGCAGTGATAGTGCCGGGTTGGGGGCCAACGTCCTGACTTTC.

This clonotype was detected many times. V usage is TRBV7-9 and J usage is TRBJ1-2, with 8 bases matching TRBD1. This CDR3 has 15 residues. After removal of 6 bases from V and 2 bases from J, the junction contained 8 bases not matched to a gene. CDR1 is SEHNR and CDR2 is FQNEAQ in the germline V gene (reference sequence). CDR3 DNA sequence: TGTGCCAGCAGTCAAACAGGGGGTGCAAACTATGGCTACACCTTC. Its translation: CASSQTGGANYGYTF.

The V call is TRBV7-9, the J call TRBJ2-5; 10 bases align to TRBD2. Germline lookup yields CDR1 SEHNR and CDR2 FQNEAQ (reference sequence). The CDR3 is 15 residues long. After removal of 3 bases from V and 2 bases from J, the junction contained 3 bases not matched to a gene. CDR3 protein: CASSFSGGVQETQYF. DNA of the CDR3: TGTGCCAGCAGCTTCAGCGGGGGGGTACAAGAGACCCAGTACTTC.

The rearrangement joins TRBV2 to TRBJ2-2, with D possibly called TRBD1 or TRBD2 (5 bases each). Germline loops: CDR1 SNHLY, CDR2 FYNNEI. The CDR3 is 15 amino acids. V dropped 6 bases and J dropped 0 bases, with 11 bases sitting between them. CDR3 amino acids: CASRAGTTNTGELFF. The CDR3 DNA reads TGTGCCAGCAGGGCCGGGACCACGAACACCGGGGAGCTGTTTTTT.

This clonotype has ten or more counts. The CDR3 sequence is CASSPLSRETQYF. DNA for the CDR3: TGTGCCAGCAGCCCCCTGAGTAGGGAGACCCAGTACTTC. The V call is TRBV7-8, the J call TRBJ2-5; D unresolved. V lost 5 bases and J 5 bases, leaving 12 bases between the germline ends. CDR1 and CDR2 from the germline V gene are SGHVS and FQNEAQ. This CDR3 spans 13 amino acids.

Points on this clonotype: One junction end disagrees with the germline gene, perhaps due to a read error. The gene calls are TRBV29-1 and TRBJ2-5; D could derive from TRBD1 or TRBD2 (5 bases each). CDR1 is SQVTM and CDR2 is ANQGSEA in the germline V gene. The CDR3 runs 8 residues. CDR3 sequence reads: CSVGGSFF. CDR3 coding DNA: TGCAGCGTTGGGGGGAGCTTCTTC.

This CDR3 reads CASSFRSGGATDTQYF. The CDR3 DNA reads TGTGCCAGCAGCTTTCGTAGCGGGGGAGCCACAGATACGCAGTATTTT. The chain joins TRBV11-1 to TRBJ2-3, with TRBD2 matching over 9 bases. The CDR3 totals 16 residues. V lost 3 bases and J lost 2; bases outside the gene matches: 6. Germline CDR1 is SGHAT and CDR2 is FQDESV (reference sequence).

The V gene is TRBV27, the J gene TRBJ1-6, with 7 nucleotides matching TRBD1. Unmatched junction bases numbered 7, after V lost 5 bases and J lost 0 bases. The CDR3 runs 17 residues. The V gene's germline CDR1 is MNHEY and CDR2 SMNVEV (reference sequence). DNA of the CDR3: TGTGCCAGCAGTATAACAGGGGAAAGCTCCTATAATTCACCCCTCCACTTT. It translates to CASSITGESSYNSPLHF.

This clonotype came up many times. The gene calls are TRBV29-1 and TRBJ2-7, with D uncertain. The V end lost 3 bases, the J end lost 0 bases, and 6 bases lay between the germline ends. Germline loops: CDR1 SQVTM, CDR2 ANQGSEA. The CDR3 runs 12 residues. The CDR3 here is CSVEVSSYEQYF. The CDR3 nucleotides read TGCAGCGTTGAGGTCAGCTCCTACGAGCAGTACTTC.

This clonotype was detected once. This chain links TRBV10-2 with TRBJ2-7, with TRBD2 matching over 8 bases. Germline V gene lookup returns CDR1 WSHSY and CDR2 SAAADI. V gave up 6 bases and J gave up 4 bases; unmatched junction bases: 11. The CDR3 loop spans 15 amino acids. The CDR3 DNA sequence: TGCGCCAGCAGCCAATCACGGGGGGGGAGATACGAGCAGTACTTC. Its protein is CASSQSRGGRYEQYF.

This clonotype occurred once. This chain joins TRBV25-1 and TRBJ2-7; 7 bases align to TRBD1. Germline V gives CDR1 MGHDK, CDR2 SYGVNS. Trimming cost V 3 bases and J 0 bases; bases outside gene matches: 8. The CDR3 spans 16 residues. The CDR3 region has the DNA TGTGCCAGCAGTGATCCGTTGACAGGGTGCTCCTACGAGCAGTACTTC. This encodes CASSDPLTGCSYEQYF.

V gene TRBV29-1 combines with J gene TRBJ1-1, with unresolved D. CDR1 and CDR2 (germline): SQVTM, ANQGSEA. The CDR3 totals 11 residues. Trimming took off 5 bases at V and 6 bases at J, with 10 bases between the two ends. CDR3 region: CSVLAPAEAFF. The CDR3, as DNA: TGCAGCGTTTTGGCGCCCGCTGAAGCTTTCTTT.

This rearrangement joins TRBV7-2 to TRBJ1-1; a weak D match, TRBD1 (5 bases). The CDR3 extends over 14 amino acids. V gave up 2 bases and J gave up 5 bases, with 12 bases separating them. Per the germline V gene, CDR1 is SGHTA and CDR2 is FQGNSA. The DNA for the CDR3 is TGTGCCAGCAGCTTACCGGGGCGCAGGACTGAAGCTTTCTTT. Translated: CASSLPGRRTEAFF.

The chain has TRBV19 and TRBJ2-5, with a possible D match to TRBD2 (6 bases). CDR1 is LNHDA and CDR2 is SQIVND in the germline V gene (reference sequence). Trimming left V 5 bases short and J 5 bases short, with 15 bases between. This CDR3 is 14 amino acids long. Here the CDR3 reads CASSLKGTSETQYF. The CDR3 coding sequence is TGTGCCAGTAGTCTGAAGGGGACTTCTGAGACCCAGTACTTC.

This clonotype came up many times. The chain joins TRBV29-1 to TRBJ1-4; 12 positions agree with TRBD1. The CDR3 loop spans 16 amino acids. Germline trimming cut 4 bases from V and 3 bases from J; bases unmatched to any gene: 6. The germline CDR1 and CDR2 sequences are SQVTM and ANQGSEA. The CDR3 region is CSVAGTGGAPNEKLFF. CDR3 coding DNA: TGCAGCGTTGCCGGGACAGGGGGCGCCCCTAATGAAAAACTGTTTTTT.

CDR3 DNA sequence: TGTGCCAGCAGGGTCGGGAGGCAGGCTAATTCACCCCTCCACTTT. Protein product: CASRVGRQANSPLHF. The chain uses TRBV7-9 and TRBJ1-6; no definite D call. This CDR3 is built from 15 residues. Germline V CDR1 and CDR2: SEHNR, FQNEAQ (reference sequence). Deletions cut 6 bases from V and 6 bases from J, with 15 bases between.

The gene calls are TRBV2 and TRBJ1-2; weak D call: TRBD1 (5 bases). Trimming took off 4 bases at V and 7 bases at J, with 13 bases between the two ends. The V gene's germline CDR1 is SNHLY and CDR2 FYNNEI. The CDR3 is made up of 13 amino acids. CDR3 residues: CASSVSGTGGYTF. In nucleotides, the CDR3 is TGTGCCAGCAGTGTAAGCGGGACCGGTGGCTACACCTTC.

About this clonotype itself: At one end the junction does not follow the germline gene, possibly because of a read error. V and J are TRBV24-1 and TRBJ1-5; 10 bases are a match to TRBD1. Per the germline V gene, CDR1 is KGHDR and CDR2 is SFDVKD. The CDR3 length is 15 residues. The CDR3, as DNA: TGTGCCAGCAGTGAATGGGGGACAGGGGATCAGCCCCAGCATTTT. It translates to CASSEWGTGDQPQHF.

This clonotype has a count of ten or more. CDR3 amino acids: CASSVDASGQPYEQYF. The CDR3 DNA follows: TGTGCCAGCAGCGTAGATGCCAGCGGACAGCCCTACGAGCAGTACTTC. V and J are TRBV9 and TRBJ2-7; D might be TRBD1 (6 bases). Trimming took off 0 bases at V and 2 bases at J, with 15 bases between the two ends. Germline V gene data show CDR1 as SGDLS and CDR2 as YYNGEE. The CDR3 is 16 amino acids.

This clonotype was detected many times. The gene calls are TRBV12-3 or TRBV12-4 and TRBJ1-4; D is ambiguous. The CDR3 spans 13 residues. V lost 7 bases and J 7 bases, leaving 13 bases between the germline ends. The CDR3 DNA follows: TGTGCCAGCAACGACGGCCTGGGTGAAAAACTGTTTTTT. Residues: CASNDGLGEKLFF.

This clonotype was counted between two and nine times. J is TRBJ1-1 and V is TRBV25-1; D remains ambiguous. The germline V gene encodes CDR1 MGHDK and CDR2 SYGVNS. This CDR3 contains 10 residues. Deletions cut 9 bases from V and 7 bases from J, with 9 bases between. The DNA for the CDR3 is TGTGCCAGTACAAGAAATGAAGCTTTCTTT. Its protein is CASTRNEAFF.